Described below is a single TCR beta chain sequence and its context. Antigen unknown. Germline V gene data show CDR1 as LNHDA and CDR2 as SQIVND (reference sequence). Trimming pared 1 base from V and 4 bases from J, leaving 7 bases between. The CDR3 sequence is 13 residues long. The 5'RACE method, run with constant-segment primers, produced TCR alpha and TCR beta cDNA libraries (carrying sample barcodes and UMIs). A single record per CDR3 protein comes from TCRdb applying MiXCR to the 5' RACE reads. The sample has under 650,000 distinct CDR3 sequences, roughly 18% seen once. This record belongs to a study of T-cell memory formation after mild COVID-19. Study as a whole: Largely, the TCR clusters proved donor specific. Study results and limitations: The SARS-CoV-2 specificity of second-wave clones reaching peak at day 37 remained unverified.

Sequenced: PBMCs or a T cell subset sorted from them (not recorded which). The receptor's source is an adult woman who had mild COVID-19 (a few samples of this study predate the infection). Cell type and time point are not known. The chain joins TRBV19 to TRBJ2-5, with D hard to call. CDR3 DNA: TGTGCCAGTAGTATAGGCCATGGAGAGACCCAGTACTTC. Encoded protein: CASSIGHGETQYF. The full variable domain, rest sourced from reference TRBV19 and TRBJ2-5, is DGGITQSPKYLFRKEGQNVTLSCEQNLNHDAMYWYRQDPGQGLRLIYYSQIVNDFQKGDIAEGYSVSREKKESFPLTVTSAQKNPTAFYLCASSIGHGETQYFGPGTRLLVL.